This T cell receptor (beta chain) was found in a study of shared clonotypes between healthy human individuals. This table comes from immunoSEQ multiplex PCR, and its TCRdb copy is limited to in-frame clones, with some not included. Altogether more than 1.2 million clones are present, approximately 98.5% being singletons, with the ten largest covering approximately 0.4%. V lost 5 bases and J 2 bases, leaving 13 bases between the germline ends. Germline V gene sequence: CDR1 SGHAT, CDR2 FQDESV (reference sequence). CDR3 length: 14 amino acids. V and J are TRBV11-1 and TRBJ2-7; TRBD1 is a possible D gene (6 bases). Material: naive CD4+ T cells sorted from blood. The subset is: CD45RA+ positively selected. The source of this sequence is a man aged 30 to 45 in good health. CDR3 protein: CASSRQVGTYEQYF. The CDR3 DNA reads TGTGCCAGCAGCAGACAGGTCGGGACCTACGAGCAGTACTTC.